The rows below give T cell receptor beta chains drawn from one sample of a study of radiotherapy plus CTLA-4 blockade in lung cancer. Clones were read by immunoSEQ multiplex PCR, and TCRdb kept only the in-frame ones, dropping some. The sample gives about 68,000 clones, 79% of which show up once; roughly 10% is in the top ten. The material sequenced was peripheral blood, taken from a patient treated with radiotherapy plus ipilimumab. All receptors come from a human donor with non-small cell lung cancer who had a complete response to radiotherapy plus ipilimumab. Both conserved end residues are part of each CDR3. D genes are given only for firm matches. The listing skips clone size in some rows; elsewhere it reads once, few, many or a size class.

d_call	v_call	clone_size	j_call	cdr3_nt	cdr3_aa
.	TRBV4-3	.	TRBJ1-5	TGCGCCAGCAGCCAAGATTCCACAGCTGATCAGCCCCAGCATTTT	CASSQDSTADQPQHF
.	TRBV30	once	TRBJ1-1	TGTGCCTGGAGCAATATGGGTCCGAACACTGAAGCTTTCTTT	CAWSNMGPNTEAFF
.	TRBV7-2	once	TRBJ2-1	TGTGCCAGCAGCGTCGCAGGGACCTACAATGAGCAGTTCTTC	CASSVAGTYNEQFF
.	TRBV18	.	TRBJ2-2	TGTGCCAGCTCACCGGCAACCGGGCGCACCGGGGAGCTGTTTTTT	CASSPATGRTGELFF
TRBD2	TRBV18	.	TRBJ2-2	TGTGCCAGCTCACCGGCGGCTAGCGGGGGGGCCTACACCGGGGAGCTGTTTTTT	CASSPAASGGAYTGELFF
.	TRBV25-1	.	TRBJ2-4	TGTGCCAGCAGTGAAATGGGGGAAAACATTCAGTACTTC	CASSEMGENIQYF
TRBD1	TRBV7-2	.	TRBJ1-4	TGTGCCAGCAGCCCCGGACAGGCCAATGAAAAACTGTTTTTT	CASSPGQANEKLFF
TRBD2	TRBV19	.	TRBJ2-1	TGTGCCAGTAGTATTCCCCGGGGGCTAGCGGGGGGGCCCAGGATGAATGAGCAGTTCTTC	CASSIPRGLAGGPRMNEQFF
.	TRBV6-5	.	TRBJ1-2	TGTGCCAGCGGCCGGGGTGATATATATGGCTACACCTTC	CASGRGDIYGYTF
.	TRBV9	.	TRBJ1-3	TGTGCCAGCAGCGACGTAGTTAGTATGGCAGCTGGAAACACCATATATTTT	CASSDVVSMAAGNTIYF
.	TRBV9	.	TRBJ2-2	TGTGCCAGCAGCCCTCGAGGGGGAGGGAACACCGGGGAGCTGTTTTTT	CASSPRGGGNTGELFF
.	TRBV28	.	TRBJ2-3	TGTGCCAGCAGTTTAAATGCAGATACGCAGTATTTT	CASSLNADTQYF
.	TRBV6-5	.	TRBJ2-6	TGTGCCAGCAAGACACAGGGCGTGGCCAACGTCCTGACTTTC	CASKTQGVANVLTF
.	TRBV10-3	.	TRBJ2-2	TGTGCCATCAGTGAGTCGTATGCCCCCACCGGGGAGCTGTTTTTT	CAISESYAPTGELFF
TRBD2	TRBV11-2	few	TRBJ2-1	TGTGCCAGCAGCTTAGCAATCGGCGGGAGGGGGGGGCAGTTCTTC	CASSLAIGGRGGQFF
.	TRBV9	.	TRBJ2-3	TGTGCCAGCAGCCTAGCGTCTAGCACAGATACGCAGTATTTT	CASSLASSTDTQYF
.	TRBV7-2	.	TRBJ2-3	TGTGCCAGCAGCTTAGGTACAGCCCCAACCACAGATACGCAGTATTTT	CASSLGTAPTTDTQYF
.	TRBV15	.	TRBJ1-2	TGTGCCACCAGCAAGCCCCGGGGAGGGGCGTGGGGCTACACCTTC	CATSKPRGGAWGYTF
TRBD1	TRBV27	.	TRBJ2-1	TGTGCCAGCAGCCCGGGACAGGGGGCCCCTTTCTCCTACAATGAGCAGTTCTTC	CASSPGQGAPFSYNEQFF
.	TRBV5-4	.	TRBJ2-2	TGTGCCAGCACCCTCGGAGGGGGGGGACCACGAACCACCGGGGAGCTGTTTTTT	CASTLGGGGPRTTGELFF
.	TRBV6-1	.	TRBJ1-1	TGTGCCAGCAGTGAGACACAGGGTATTGAAGCTTTCTTT	CASSETQGIEAFF
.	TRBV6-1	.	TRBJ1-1	TGTGCCAGCAGTGAATCTGGGGTCTGGACTGAAGCTTTCTTT	CASSESGVWTEAFF
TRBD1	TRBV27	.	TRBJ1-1	TGTGCCAGCAGGTACAGGGGTAACACTGAAGCTTTCTTT	CASRYRGNTEAFF
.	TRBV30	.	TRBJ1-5	TGTGCCTGGAGCATACCCAGATCAGGGTTACAAAATAGCAATCAGCCCCAGCATTTT	CAWSIPRSGLQNSNQPQHF
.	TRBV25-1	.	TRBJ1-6	TGTGCCAGCAGTGATGGTCGAATGGGGAGCTCCTATAATTCACCCCTCCACTTT	CASSDGRMGSSYNSPLHF
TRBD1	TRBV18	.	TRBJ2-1	TGTGCCAGCTCACCCACCACGGACAGGATGACCTACAATGAGCAGTTCTTC	CASSPTTDRMTYNEQFF
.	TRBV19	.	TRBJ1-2	TGTGCCAGTAGTATTAAGGGGGTTAACTATGGCTACACCTTC	CASSIKGVNYGYTF
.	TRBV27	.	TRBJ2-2	TGTGCCAGCAGGGTTATGGGGAAGAACACCGGGGAGCTGTTTTTT	CASRVMGKNTGELFF
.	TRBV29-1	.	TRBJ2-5	TGCAGCGTTGAAGATCGTTCCTATCAAGAGACCCAGTACTTC	CSVEDRSYQETQYF
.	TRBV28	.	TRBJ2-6	TGTGCCAGCAGTTTAAGGGGTAAAGGTGGGGCCAACGTCCTGACTTTC	CASSLRGKGGANVLTF
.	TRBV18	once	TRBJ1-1	TGTGCCAGCCGCACCGGGGGGGCGCGTCCTGAAGCTTTCTTT	CASRTGGARPEAFF
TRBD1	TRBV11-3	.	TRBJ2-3	TGTGCCAGCAGCGCGGTCCGGACAGGGGGAACAGATACGCAGTATTTT	CASSAVRTGGTDTQYF
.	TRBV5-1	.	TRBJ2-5	TGCGCCAGCAGCTTGGTTAGGGAGTCCGGGGAGACCCAGTACTTC	CASSLVRESGETQYF
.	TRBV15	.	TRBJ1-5	TGTGCCACCAGCAGAGACCGCGGACAGATAAATCAGCCCCAGCATTTT	CATSRDRGQINQPQHF
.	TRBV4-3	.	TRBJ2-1	TGCGCCAGCAGCCAATTTTCCGGGACGCCGTACAATGAGCAGTTCTTC	CASSQFSGTPYNEQFF
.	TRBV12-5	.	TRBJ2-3	TGTGCTAGTGGTTTGGGGGAGACAGATACGCAGTATTTT	CASGLGETDTQYF
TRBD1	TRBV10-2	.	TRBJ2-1	TGCGCCAGCAGTGGACAGGGGACGGGGAATGAGCAGTTCTTC	CASSGQGTGNEQFF
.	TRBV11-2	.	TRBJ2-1	TGTGCCAGCAGGATAGGGTCAGAGGGTGAGCAGTTCTTC	CASRIGSEGEQFF
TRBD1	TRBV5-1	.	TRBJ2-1	TGCGCCAGCAGCACAGGACAGGGCTACAATGAGCAGTTCTTC	CASSTGQGYNEQFF
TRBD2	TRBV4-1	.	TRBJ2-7	TGCGCCAGCAGCCAAGTACTAGCGGGGGGGGAGCAGTACTTC	CASSQVLAGGEQYF
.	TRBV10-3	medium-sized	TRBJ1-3	TGTGCCATCAGGGAGAGCTCTGGAAACACCATATATTTT	CAIRESSGNTIYF